The clone carrying this T cell receptor beta chain has ten or more counts. Its antigen remains unknown. A single base separates this from a much larger clone, so it may be a read error. Different DNA sequences within this sample yield the same CDR3. CD8 cells classed as naive were CD45RO-negative and positively selected for CCR7, excluding terminally differentiated effector memory CD45RA+ cells. The DNA input per sorted-subset replicate PCR was about 220 ng, corresponding to 30,000 or so T cell genomes. Measured with immunoSEQ multiplex PCR; TCRdb has only the in-frame clones, and not every one. The profile shows about 700,000 clones, about 91% of them singletons. These data come from a study of shared clonotypes between healthy human individuals. Study conclusions and caveats: A reduction in generation probabilities was seen for non-shared clonotypes relative to those shared by all four donors.

CDR1 MNHEY and CDR2 SVGAGI come from the germline V gene. Trimming removed 0 bases at V and 2 bases at J, with 1 base between. The CDR3 consists of 12 residues. The chain recombines TRBV6-5 with TRBJ1-1; D gene uncertain. Sample: naive CD8+ T cells sorted from blood. This sequence originates from a man aged 25-40 years in good health. The chain's CDR3 is CASSYSNTEAFF. As DNA, the CDR3 is TGTGCCAGCAGTTACTCTAACACTGAAGCTTTCTTT.